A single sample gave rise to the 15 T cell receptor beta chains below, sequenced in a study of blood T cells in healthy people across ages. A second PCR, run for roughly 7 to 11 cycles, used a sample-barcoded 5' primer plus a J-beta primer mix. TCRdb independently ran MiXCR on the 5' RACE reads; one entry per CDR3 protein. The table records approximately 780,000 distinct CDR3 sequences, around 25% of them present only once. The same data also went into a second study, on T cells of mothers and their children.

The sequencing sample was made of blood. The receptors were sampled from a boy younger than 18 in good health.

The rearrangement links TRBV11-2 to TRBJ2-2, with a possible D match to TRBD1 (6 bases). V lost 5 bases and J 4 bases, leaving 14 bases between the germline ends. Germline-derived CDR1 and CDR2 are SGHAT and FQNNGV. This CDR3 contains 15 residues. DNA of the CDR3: TGTGCCAGCAGCCCTCACAGGGAGAGCACCGGGGAGCTGTTTTTT. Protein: CASSPHRESTGELFF.

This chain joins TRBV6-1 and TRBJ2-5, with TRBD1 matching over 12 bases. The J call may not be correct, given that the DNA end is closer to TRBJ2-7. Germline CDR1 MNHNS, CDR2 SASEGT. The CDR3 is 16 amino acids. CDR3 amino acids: CASSGPGQGASYEQYF. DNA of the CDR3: TGTGCCAGCAGTGGCCCGGGACAGGGGGCAAGCTACGAGCAGTACTTC.

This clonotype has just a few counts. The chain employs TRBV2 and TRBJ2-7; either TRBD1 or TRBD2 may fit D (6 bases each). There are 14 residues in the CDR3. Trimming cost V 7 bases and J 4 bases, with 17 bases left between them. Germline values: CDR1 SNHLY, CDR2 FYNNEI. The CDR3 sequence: CASNINGGLYEQYF. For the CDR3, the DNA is TGTGCCAGCAACATAAACGGGGGCCTTTACGAGCAGTACTTC.

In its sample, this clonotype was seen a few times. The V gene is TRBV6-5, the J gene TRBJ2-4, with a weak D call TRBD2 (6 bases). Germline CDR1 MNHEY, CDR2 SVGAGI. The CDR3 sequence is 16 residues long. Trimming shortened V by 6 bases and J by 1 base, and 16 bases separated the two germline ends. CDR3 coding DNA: TGTGCCAGCAGCCGGGACCGCGGAGGGGCCAAAAACATTCAGTACTTC. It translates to CASSRDRGGAKNIQYF.

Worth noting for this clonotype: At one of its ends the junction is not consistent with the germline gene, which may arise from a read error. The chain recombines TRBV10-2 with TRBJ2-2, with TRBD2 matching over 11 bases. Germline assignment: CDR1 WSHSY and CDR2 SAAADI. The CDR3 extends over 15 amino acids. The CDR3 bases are TGCGCTAGCAGTCTACTAGCGGGGGCGACCGGGGAGCTGTTTTTT. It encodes CASSLLAGATGELFF.

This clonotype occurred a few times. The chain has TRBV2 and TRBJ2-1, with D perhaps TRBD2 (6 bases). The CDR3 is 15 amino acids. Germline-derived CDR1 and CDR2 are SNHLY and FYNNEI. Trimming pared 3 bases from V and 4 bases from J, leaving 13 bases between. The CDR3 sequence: CASSEAGGVYNEQFF. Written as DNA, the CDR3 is TGTGCCAGCAGTGAGGCCGGGGGTGTTTACAATGAGCAGTTCTTC.

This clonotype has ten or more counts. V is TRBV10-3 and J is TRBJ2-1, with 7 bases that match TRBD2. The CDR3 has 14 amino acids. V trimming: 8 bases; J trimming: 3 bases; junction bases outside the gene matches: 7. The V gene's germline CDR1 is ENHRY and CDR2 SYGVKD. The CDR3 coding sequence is TGTGCCATCCAAGCCGGGGGGTTCTACAATGAGCAGTTCTTC. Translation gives CAIQAGGFYNEQFF.

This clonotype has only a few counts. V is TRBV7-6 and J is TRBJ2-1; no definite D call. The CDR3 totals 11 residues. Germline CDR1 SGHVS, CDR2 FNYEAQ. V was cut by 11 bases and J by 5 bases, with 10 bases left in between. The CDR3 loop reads CASGEDNEQFF. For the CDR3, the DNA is TGTGCCTCGGGCGAGGACAATGAGCAGTTCTTC.

CDR3 DNA sequence: TGTGCCAGCAGCCGCACAGGGACGCGCTCGAACGAGCAGTACTTC. It codes for CASSRTGTRSNEQYF. The rearrangement joins TRBV7-8 to TRBJ2-5, with a weak D call TRBD1 (6 bases). Judging by the DNA end, TRBJ2-7 fits better; the J call may be wrong. Germline V gene data show CDR1 as SGHVS and CDR2 as FQNEAQ. CDR3 length: 15 residues.

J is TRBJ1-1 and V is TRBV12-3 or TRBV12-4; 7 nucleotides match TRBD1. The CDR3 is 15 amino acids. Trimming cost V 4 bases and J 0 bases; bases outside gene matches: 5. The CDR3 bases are TGTGCCAGCAGTTGGGCAGGGGGGTTGAACACTGAAGCTTTCTTT. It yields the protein CASSWAGGLNTEAFF.

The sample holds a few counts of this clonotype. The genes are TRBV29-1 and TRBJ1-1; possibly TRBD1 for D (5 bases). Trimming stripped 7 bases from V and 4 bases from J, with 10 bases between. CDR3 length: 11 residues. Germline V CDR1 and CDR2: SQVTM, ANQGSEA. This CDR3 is CSGQGGTEAFF. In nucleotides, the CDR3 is TGCAGCGGTCAGGGAGGCACTGAAGCTTTCTTT.

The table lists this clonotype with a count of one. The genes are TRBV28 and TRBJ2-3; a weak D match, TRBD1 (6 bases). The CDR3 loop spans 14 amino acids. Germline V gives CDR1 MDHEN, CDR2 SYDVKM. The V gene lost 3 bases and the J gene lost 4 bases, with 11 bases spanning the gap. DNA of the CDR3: TGTGCCAGCAGTTTTCCACAGGGAGCAGATACGCAGTATTTT. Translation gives CASSFPQGADTQYF. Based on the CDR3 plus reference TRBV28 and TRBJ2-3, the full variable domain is DVKVTQSSRYLVKRTGEKVFLECVQDMDHENMFWYRQDPGLGLRLIYFSYDVKMKEKGDIPEGYSVSREKKERFSLILESASTNQTSMYLCASSFPQGADTQYFGPGTRLTVL.

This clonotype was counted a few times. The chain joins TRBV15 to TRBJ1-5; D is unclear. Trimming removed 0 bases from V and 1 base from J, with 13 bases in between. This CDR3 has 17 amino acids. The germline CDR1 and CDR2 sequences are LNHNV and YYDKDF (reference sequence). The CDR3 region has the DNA TGTGCCACCAGCAGAGATAGGGCCAGTGGGAGCAATCAGCCCCAGCATTTT. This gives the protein CATSRDRASGSNQPQHF.

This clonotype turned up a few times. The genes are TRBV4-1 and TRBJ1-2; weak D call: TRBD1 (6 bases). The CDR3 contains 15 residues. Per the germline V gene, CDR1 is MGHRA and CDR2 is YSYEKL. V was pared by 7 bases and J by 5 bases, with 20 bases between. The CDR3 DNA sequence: TGCGCCAGCAACCCCGAGGGGGGCTCTTGGTATGGCTACACCTTC. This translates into CASNPEGGSWYGYTF.

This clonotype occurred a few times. CDR3 coding DNA: TGTGCCAGCAGTCAGATTGGGGCGGGGGATTGGGACATTCAGTACTTC. As protein: CASSQIGAGDWDIQYF. V gene TRBV12-3 or TRBV12-4 combines with J gene TRBJ2-4; 7 positions agree with TRBD2. This CDR3 spans 16 amino acids. Trimming took 5 bases from V and 8 from J; bases not matched to a gene: 15.